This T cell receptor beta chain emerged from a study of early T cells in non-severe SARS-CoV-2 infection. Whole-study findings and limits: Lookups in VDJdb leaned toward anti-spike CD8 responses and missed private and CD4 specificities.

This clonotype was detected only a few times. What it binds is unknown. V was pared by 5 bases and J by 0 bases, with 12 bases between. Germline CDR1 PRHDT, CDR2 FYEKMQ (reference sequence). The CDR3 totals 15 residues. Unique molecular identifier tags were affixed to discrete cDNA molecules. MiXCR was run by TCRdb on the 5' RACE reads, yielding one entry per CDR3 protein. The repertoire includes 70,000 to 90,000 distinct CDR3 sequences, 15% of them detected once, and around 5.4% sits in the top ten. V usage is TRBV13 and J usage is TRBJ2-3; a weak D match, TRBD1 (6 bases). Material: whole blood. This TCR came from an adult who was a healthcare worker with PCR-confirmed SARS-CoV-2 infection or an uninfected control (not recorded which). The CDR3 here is CASSPKGGSTDTQYF. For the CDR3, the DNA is TGTGCCAGCAGCCCTAAAGGGGGTAGCACAGATACGCAGTATTTT.